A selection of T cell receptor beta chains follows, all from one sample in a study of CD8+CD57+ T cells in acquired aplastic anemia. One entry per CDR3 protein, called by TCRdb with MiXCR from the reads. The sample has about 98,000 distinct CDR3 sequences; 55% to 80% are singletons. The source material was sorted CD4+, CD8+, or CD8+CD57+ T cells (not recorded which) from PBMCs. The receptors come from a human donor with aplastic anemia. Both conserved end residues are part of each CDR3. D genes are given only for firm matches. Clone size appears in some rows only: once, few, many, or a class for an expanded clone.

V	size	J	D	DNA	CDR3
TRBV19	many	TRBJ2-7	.	TGTGCCAGTAGTCTCCTAATCACGGGTACGAAGGACGAGCAGTACTTC	CASSLLITGTKDEQYF
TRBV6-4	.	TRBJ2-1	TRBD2	TGTGCCAGCAGGGACTCTTCCGGGACTAGCGGGGGGGCCAATGAGCAGTTCTTC	CASRDSSGTSGGANEQFF
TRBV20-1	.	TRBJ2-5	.	TGCAGTGCTAAAGGACGGTTCCGAGAGACCCAGTACTTC	CSAKGRFRETQYF
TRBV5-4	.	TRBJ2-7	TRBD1	TGTGCCAGCAGCTTCGGGACAGGTGCTTACGGGCAGTACTTC	CASSFGTGAYGQYF
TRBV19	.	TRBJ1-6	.	TGTGCCACCTCCGGGGGGCTCGAACCCCTCCACTTT	CATSGGLEPLHF
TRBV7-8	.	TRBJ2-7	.	TGTGCCAGCAGCCACACGGTCGGCGAGCAGTACTTC	CASSHTVGEQYF
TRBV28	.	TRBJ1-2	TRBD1	TGTGCCAGCAGAGTGGACAGGGTGGGCGCTGGCTACACCTTC	CASRVDRVGAGYTF
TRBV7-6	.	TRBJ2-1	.	TGTGCCAGCAGCCCATGGGACAATGAGCAGTTCTTC	CASSPWDNEQFF
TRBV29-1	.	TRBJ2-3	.	TGCAGCGCCGGTCGTCAGGGTGATACGCAGTATTTT	CSAGRQGDTQYF
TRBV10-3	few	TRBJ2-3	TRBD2	TGTGCCATCAGTGAGGTGACTAGCGGCGCAGATACGCAGTATTTT	CAISEVTSGADTQYF
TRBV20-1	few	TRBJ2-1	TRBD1	TGCAGTGCCCAGGACAGGGCGTTGGAGCAGTTCTTC	CSAQDRALEQFF
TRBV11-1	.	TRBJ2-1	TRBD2	TGTGCCAGCAGCGGGACTAGCGGGGGGAATGAGCAGTTCTTC	CASSGTSGGNEQFF